In its sample, the clone carrying this T cell receptor (beta chain) was seen many times. Amplification of TCR beta CDR3 regions used RNA as the template. First-round RT-PCR targeting the TCR CDR3 was performed with the HTBI primer set. TCRdb redid the calling of the multiplex PCR reads with MiXCR, one entry per CDR3 protein. The sample consists of around 690,000 distinct CDR3 sequences, about 18% of them appearing once. This sample was taken from a study of T cells in Graves' hyperthyroidism and ophthalmopathy. Hyperthyroidism had been newly diagnosed in patients aged 18 to 65, and its duration was under 2 months. Thyroid ultrasound and orbital computed tomography, with clinical symptoms and serum thyroxine and TRAb, informed diagnoses. This sequence originates from a man aged 50-59 years with Graves' hyperthyroidism. Sequences were obtained from blood.

CDR3 loop: CSALRGNTDTQYF. The CDR3, as DNA: TGCAGTGCCCTTCGAGGAAACACAGATACGCAGTATTTT. The J gene is TRBJ2-3, the V gene TRBV20-1, with unresolved D. The CDR3 loop spans 13 amino acids. The germline V and J ends were trimmed by 6 bases and 2 bases, with 12 bases remaining between them. Germline CDR1 reads DFQATT; CDR2 reads SNEGSKA (reference sequence).